One sample yielded the 26 T cell receptor beta chains listed below, sequenced in a study of glioma-infiltrating T cells. Amplification of TCR alpha and beta CDR3 regions from RNA used iRepertoire nested multiplex PCR. TCRdb fed the multiplex PCR reads into MiXCR, producing one record per CDR3 protein. The data hold approximately 110,000 distinct CDR3 sequences, with approximately 25% observed a single time. The sample consisted of glioma tissue, nonneoplastic brain tissue, or PBMCs (not recorded which). The receptors were gathered from a human donor with low-grade glioma or glioblastoma, undergoing nonglioma brain surgery, or in good health (not recorded which).

With respect to this clonotype: One junction end disagrees with the germline gene, perhaps due to a read error. J is TRBJ2-4 and V is TRBV28; possible D gene TRBD2, 5 bases. This CDR3 region has 15 residues. Germline CDR1 is MDHEN and CDR2 is SYDVKM. This chain's CDR3 is CASSVGGGVKNIKYF. The CDR3 DNA reads as TGTGCCAGCAGCGTCGGAGGAGGAGTGAAAAACATTAAGTACTTC.

This clonotype has at least ten counts. This chain uses TRBV25-1 with TRBJ1-5, with D possibly TRBD1 on 6 matching bases. Deletions cut 3 bases from V and 5 bases from J, with 14 bases between. The CDR3 loop spans 15 amino acids. Per the germline V gene, CDR1 is MGHDK and CDR2 is SYGVNS. The CDR3 sequence: CASSDFRGGDQPQHF. DNA for the CDR3: TGTGCCAGCAGTGACTTCAGGGGTGGGGATCAGCCCCAGCATTTT.

This clonotype was recorded many times. The chain's CDR3 is CASSLMSHEQYF. The CDR3 coding sequence is TGTGCCAGCAGCTTAATGTCCCACGAGCAGTACTTC. The chain joins TRBV7-2 to TRBJ2-7; D remains ambiguous. Trimming cost V 2 bases and J 5 bases, with 7 bases left between them. Germline V gene sequence: CDR1 SGHTA, CDR2 FQGNSA. The CDR3 sequence is 12 residues long.

This clonotype has ten or more counts. This chain uses TRBV6-1 with TRBJ2-1, with D tentatively TRBD1 or TRBD2 (6 bases each). Germline V gene data show CDR1 as MNHNS and CDR2 as SASEGT. Trimming took 8 bases from V and 5 from J, leaving 19 bases between them. CDR3 length equals 15 residues. CDR3 coding DNA: TGTGCCAGCGGAGGGTCAGGGGCGTCCCACAATGAGCAGTTCTTC. It translates to CASGGSGASHNEQFF.

In this sample, this clonotype turned up many times. The rearrangement links TRBV6-1 to TRBJ2-3, with 11 positions matching TRBD2. The CDR3 is made up of 15 amino acids. With V trimmed by 6 bases and J by 6 bases, 8 bases remained unmatched. Per the germline V gene, CDR1 is MNHNS and CDR2 is SASEGT. CDR3 protein: CASRLAGAARDTQYF. CDR3 sequence (DNA): TGTGCCAGCAGACTAGCGGGAGCGGCCAGGGATACGCAGTATTTT.

This clonotype turned up a few times. The genes are TRBV4-3 and TRBJ2-7, with unresolved D. There are 16 residues in the CDR3. V was clipped by 0 bases and J by 2 bases, with 14 bases between them. Per the germline V gene, CDR1 is LGHNA and CDR2 is YSLEER. The CDR3 loop is CASSQDPRSGTYEQYF. The CDR3 DNA reads as TGCGCCAGCAGCCAAGATCCGAGAAGTGGGACCTACGAGCAGTACTTC.

This clonotype was found a few times. One base away lies a much larger clone, so this may be a sequencing read error. The chain carries TRBV2 and TRBJ1-6; a possible D gene is TRBD1 (5 bases). Germline assignment: CDR1 SNHLY and CDR2 FYNNEI. This CDR3 has 14 amino acids. V was clipped by 7 bases and J by 10 bases, with 17 bases between them. The CDR3 spells CASMPQREGSPLHF. The CDR3 DNA is TGTGCCAGCATGCCCCAGAGGGAGGGGTCACCCCTCCACTTT.

This clonotype was seen at least ten times. The V call is TRBV7-2, the J call TRBJ2-7; 7 nucleotides line up with TRBD1. V lost 5 bases, J lost 2 bases, and 15 bases stayed unmatched. Germline assignment: CDR1 SGHTA and CDR2 FQGNSA. The CDR3 covers 17 residues. CDR3 bases: TGTGCCAGCAGCGCCCGCGTAGGGGGCACCCTCACCTACGAGCAGTACTTC. It specifies CASSARVGGTLTYEQYF.

This clonotype was seen ten or more times. This chain uses TRBV7-9 with TRBJ2-7; 10 nucleotides line up with TRBD1. The CDR3 is made up of 16 amino acids. V gave up 5 bases and J gave up 5 bases; unmatched junction bases: 12. Per germline, CDR1 SEHNR and CDR2 FQNEAQ (reference sequence). CDR3 protein: CASSPLLGTGANEQYF. The CDR3 DNA is TGTGCCAGCAGCCCCCTTTTGGGGACAGGGGCGAACGAGCAGTACTTC.

This clonotype was counted many times. The chain couples TRBV6-6 to TRBJ1-5; tentatively, D is TRBD1 (5 bases). The germline gives CDR1 MNHNY, CDR2 SVGAGI (reference sequence). The CDR3 is 13 residues long. Trimming shortened V by 2 bases and J by 4 bases, and 6 bases separated the two germline ends. The CDR3 sequence: CASSYAGNQPQHF. CDR3 coding DNA: TGTGCCAGCAGTTACGCAGGGAATCAGCCCCAGCATTTT.

This clonotype occurred many times. The chain couples TRBV6-6 to TRBJ1-2, with 7 bases that match TRBD1. There are 17 residues in the CDR3. V was pared by 3 bases and J by 7 bases, with 17 bases of the junction left unmatched. The germline CDR1 and CDR2 sequences are MNHNY and SVGAGI (reference sequence). The CDR3 is CASSYSSFEGARAGYTF. The CDR3 nucleotides read TGTGCCAGCAGTTATTCGAGTTTTGAGGGGGCACGAGCTGGCTACACCTTC.

This clonotype has a count of ten or more. The chain carries TRBV7-2 and TRBJ2-2; no definite D call. This CDR3 region has 13 residues. CDR1 SGHTA and CDR2 FQGNSA come from the germline V gene. Deletions cut 5 bases from V and 6 bases from J, with 10 bases between. In DNA, the CDR3 is TGTGCCAGCAGCCCTCTTATCTCCGGGGAGCTGTTTTTT. This codes for CASSPLISGELFF.

About this clonotype: Germline is not matched at one junction end, which may reflect a read error. The chain employs TRBV25-1 and TRBJ2-3; 9 nucleotides line up with TRBD2. The CDR3 totals 16 residues. Germline CDR1 reads MGHDK; CDR2 reads SYGVNS. CDR3 residues: CASSQYLAGSPEAQYF. CDR3 bases: TGTGCCAGCAGTCAATATCTAGCGGGAAGCCCGGAGGCGCAGTATTTT.

A note on this clonotype: This could be a read error, since a much larger clone is one nucleotide away. The chain joins TRBV3-1 to TRBJ2-3; 7 nucleotides line up with TRBD2. Germline-derived CDR1 and CDR2 are LGHDT and YNNKEL (reference sequence). The CDR3 consists of 14 residues. CDR3 coding DNA: TGTGTCAGCAGCCTCAGACTAGCACCAGATACGCAGTATTTT. Its protein product is CVSSLRLAPDTQYF.

Worth noting for this clonotype: Sequence at one end of the junction differs from germline and may be a read error. The chain is built from TRBV5-1 and TRBJ1-1; D perhaps matches TRBD1 (6 bases). The CDR3 has 14 residues. Germline V gene sequence: CDR1 SGHRS, CDR2 YFSETQ. In DNA, the CDR3 is TGCGCCAGCAGCCAGGGGTATTTGAAAACTGAAGCTTTCTTT. This translates into CASSQGYLKTEAFF.

Ten or more counts support this clonotype. V is TRBV4-3 and J is TRBJ2-2; D is uncertain. Germline CDR1 is LGHNA and CDR2 is YSLEER. The CDR3 runs 14 residues. The V end lost 0 bases, the J end lost 7 bases, and 9 bases lay between the germline ends. CDR3 sequence: CASSQDISGGELFF. DNA for the CDR3: TGCGCCAGCAGCCAAGATATTTCGGGCGGGGAGCTGTTTTTT.

As concerns this clonotype: At one end, the junction sequence differs from germline, possibly due to a read error. The rearrangement uses TRBV14 and TRBJ2-6, with 7 bases lining up with TRBD1. The CDR3 spans 18 residues. Germline CDR1 reads SGHDN; CDR2 reads FVKESK. CDR3: CASSQVLAGGPGANVMTF. The CDR3 region has the DNA TGTGCCAGCAGCCAAGTTTTAGCAGGGGGACCTGGGGCAAACGTCATGACTTTC.

This clonotype was detected ten times or more. This chain uses TRBV7-2 with TRBJ2-6; D is ambiguous. This CDR3 has 15 amino acids. The germline CDR1 and CDR2 sequences are SGHTA and FQGNSA. V gave up 0 bases and J gave up 1 base, with 4 bases separating them. CDR3 sequence (DNA): TGTGCCAGCAGCTTAGCCATTTCTGGGGCCAACGTCCTGACTTTC. This sequence encodes CASSLAISGANVLTF. Complete variable domain (other parts from reference TRBV7-2 and TRBJ2-6): GAGVSQSPSNKVTEKGKDVELRCDPISGHTALYWYRQSLGQGLEFLIYFQGNSAPDKSGLPSDRFSAERTGGSVSTLTIQRTQQEDSAVYLCASSLAISGANVLTFGAGSRLTVL.

This clonotype was observed many times. CDR3 residues: CASSLVAGGKETQYF. CDR3 DNA: TGTGCCAGCAGCTTAGTAGCGGGAGGGAAAGAGACCCAGTACTTC. The V and J genes are TRBV7-2 and TRBJ2-5, with TRBD2 identical over 11 bases. The V gene end was trimmed by 1 base and the J gene end by 3 bases; junction bases not matched to a gene: 1. This CDR3 region has 15 residues. Germline lookup yields CDR1 SGHTA and CDR2 FQGNSA.

The rearrangement links TRBV29-1 to TRBJ1-2; the match to TRBD1 covers 10 bases. The junction had 10 bases not matched to a gene; V was cut back by 6 bases and J by 6 bases. Per germline, CDR1 SQVTM and CDR2 ANQGSEA. This CDR3 has 14 residues. CDR3 bases: TGCAGCGTCTCAGGACAGGGGGGAAAGGATGGCTACACCTTC. Translated: CSVSGQGGKDGYTF.

This clonotype was observed once. J is TRBJ2-7 and V is TRBV5-4; 13 bases are a match to TRBD2. There are 15 residues in the CDR3. J lost 4 bases, V lost 4 bases, and 5 bases had no gene match. Per the germline V gene, CDR1 is SGHNT and CDR2 is YYREEE (reference sequence). The CDR3 protein is CASSKGTSGIYEQYF. For the CDR3, the DNA is TGTGCCAGCAGCAAGGGGACTAGCGGGATTTACGAGCAGTACTTC.

This clonotype was picked up a small number of times. V is TRBV19 and J is TRBJ1-3; D is ambiguous. This CDR3 contains 15 residues. CDR1 is LNHDA, CDR2 SQIVND, per germline (reference sequence). The V end lost 8 bases, the J end lost 0 bases, and 14 bases lay between the germline ends. The chain's CDR3 is CASADRPSSGNTIYF. The CDR3 DNA sequence: TGTGCCAGTGCCGACCGGCCGAGCTCTGGAAACACCATATATTTT.

This clonotype was seen ten or more times. V and J are TRBV6-1 and TRBJ2-7; D gene uncertain. The CDR3 has 10 residues. Trimming shortened V by 6 bases and J by 3 bases, and 3 bases separated the two germline ends. Germline values: CDR1 MNHNS, CDR2 SASEGT. CDR3 sequence reads: CASSHYEQYF. CDR3 DNA: TGTGCCAGCAGCCACTACGAGCAGTACTTC.

This clonotype has a count of ten or more. The V and J genes are TRBV20-1 and TRBJ1-1; no reliable D call. This CDR3 is 13 amino acids long. Germline values: CDR1 DFQATT, CDR2 SNEGSKA (reference sequence). The germline V and J ends were trimmed by 0 bases and 6 bases, with 11 bases remaining between them. This chain's CDR3 is CSARDWREAEAFF. The DNA for the CDR3 is TGCAGTGCTAGAGATTGGAGGGAAGCTGAAGCTTTCTTT.

The chain recombines TRBV19 with TRBJ2-1, with 12 bases fitting TRBD1. The CDR3 is made up of 17 amino acids. CDR1 is LNHDA and CDR2 is SQIVND in the germline V gene (reference sequence). J gave up 9 bases and V 8 bases, and 17 bases lay outside the gene matches. The CDR3 DNA is TGTGCCAGTCGCCTTCGTCGGGGACAGGGGGCGGGGGGTGAGCAGTTCTTC. It is translated as CASRLRRGQGAGGEQFF.

This clonotype appeared a few times. This chain joins TRBV7-2 and TRBJ2-7; 8 bases match TRBD2. There are 16 residues in the CDR3. CDR1 and CDR2 (germline): SGHTA, FQGNSA. J was trimmed by 1 base and V by 5 bases; bases with no gene match: 10. CDR3 sequence reads: CASSLAPSGSSYEQYF. The CDR3, as DNA: TGTGCCAGCAGCCTTGCCCCTAGCGGGTCGTCCTACGAGCAGTACTTC. Supplemented by reference TRBV7-2 and TRBJ2-7, the full variable domain reads GAGVSQSPSNKVTEKGKDVELRCDPISGHTALYWYRQSLGQGLEFLIYFQGNSAPDKSGLPSDRFSAERTGGSVSTLTIQRTQQEDSAVYLCASSLAPSGSSYEQYFGPGTRLTVT.